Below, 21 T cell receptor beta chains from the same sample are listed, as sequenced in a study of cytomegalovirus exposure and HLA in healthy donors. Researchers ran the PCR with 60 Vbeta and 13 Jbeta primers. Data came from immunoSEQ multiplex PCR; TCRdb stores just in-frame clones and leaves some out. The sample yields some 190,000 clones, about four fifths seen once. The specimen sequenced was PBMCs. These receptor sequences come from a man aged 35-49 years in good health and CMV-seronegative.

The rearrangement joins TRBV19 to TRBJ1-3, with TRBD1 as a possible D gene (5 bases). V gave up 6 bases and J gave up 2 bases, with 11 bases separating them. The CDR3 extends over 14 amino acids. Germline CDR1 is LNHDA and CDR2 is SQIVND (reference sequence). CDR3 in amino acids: CASSRREAGNTIYF. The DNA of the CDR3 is TGTGCCAGTAGCCGCAGGGAAGCTGGAAACACCATATATTTT.

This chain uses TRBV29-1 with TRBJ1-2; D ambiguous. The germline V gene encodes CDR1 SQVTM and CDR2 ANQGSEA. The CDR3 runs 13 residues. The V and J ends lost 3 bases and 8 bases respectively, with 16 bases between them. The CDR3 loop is CSVDPPGMEGYTF. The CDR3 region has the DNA TGCAGCGTTGACCCACCGGGGATGGAAGGCTACACCTTC.

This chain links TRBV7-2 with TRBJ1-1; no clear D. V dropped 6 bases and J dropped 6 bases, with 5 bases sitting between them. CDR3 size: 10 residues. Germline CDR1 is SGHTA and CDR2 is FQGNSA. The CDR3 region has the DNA TGTGCCAGCAGGGGAGCTGAAGCTTTCTTT. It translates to CASRGAEAFF.

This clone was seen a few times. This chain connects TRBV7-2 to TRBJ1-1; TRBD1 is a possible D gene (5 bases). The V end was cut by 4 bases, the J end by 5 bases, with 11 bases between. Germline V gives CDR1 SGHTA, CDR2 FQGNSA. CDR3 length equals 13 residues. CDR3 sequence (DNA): TGTGCCAGCAGCTCCGACCGGGGGACTGAAGCTTTCTTT. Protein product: CASSSDRGTEAFF.

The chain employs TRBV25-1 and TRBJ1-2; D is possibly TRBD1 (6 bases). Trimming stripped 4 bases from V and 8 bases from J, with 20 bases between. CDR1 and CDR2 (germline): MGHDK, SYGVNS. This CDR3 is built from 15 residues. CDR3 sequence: CASSGLQGPQSGYTF. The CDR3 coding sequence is TGTGCCAGCAGTGGGCTGCAGGGGCCGCAAAGCGGCTACACCTTC.

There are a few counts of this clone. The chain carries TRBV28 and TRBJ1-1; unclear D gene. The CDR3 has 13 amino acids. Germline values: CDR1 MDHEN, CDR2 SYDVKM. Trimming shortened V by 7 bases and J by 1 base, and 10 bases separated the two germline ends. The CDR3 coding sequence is TGTGCCAGCATACGGGGAGGGAACACTGAAGCTTTCTTT. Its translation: CASIRGGNTEAFF.

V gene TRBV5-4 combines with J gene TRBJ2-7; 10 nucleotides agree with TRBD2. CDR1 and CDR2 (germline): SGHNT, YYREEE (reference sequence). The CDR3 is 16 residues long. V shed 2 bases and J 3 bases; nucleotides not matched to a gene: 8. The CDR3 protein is CASSFKEGTSDYEQYF. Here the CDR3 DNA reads TGTGCCAGCAGCTTTAAGGAAGGGACTAGCGACTACGAGCAGTACTTC. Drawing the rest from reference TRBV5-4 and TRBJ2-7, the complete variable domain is ETGVTQSPTHLIKTRGQQVTLRCSSQSGHNTVSWYQQALGQGPQFIFQYYREEENGRGNFPPRFSGLQFPNYSSELNVNALELDDSALYLCASSFKEGTSDYEQYFGPGTRLTVT.

The CDR3 is CASSSEGTGRRNTIYF. The DNA of the CDR3 is TGCGCCAGCAGCTCGGAGGGGACAGGTCGACGGAACACCATATATTTT. The rearrangement joins TRBV5-1 to TRBJ1-3, with TRBD1 matching 8 bases. The CDR3 is 16 amino acids. CDR1 SGHRS and CDR2 YFSETQ come from the germline V gene. With V trimmed by 3 bases and J by 7 bases, 12 bases remained unmatched.

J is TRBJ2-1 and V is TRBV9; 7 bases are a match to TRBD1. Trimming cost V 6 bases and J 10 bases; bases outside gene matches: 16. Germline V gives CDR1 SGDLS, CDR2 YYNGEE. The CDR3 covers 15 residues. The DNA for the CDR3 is TGTGCCAGCACACAGGGACAGTTAGTCTCGGGAGAGCAGTTCTTC. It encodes CASTQGQLVSGEQFF.

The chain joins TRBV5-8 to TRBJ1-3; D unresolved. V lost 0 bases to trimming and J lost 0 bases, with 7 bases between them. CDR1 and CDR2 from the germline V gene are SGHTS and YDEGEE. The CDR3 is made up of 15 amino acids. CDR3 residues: CASSLGVNSGNTIYF. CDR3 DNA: TGTGCCAGCAGCTTGGGCGTCAACTCTGGAAACACCATATATTTT.

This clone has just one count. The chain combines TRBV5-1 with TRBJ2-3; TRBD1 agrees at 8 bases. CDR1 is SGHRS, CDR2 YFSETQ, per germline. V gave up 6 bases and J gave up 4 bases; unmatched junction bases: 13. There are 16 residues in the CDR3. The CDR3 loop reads CASNYVEGTGPDTQYF. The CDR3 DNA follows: TGCGCCAGCAACTACGTCGAGGGGACAGGCCCAGATACGCAGTATTTT.

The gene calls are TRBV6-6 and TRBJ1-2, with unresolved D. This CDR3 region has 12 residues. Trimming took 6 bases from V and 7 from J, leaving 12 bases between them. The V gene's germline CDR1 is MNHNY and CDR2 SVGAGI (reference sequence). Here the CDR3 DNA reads TGTGCCAGCAGCAGGTACGGTGGTGGCTACACCTTC. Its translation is CASSRYGGGYTF.

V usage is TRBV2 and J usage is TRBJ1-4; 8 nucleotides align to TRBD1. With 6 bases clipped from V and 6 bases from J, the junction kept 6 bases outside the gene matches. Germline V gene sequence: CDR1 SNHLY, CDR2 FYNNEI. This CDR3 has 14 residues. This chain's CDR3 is CASRGNRGDEKLFF. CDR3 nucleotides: TGTGCCAGCAGGGGGAACAGGGGGGATGAAAAACTGTTTTTT.

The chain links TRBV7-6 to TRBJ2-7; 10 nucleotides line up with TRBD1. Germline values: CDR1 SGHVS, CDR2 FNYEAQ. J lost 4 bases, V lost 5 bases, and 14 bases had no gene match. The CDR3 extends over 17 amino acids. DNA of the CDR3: TGTGCCAGCAGCCCAAAGCCGGCGGGACAGGGGACGTACGAGCAGTACTTC. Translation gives CASSPKPAGQGTYEQYF.

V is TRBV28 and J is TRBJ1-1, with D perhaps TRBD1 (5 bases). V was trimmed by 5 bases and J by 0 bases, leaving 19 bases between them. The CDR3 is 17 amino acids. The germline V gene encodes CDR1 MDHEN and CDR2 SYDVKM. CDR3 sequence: CASSPRGGFWMNTEAFF. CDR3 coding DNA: TGTGCCAGCAGTCCCCGGGGGGGGTTTTGGATGAACACTGAAGCTTTCTTT.

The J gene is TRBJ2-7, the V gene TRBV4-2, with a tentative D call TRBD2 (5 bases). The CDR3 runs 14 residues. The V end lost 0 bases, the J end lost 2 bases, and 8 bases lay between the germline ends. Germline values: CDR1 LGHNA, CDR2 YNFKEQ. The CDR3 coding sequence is TGTGCCAGCAGCCAAGATCTAGCTCCCTACGAGCAGTACTTC. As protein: CASSQDLAPYEQYF.

CDR3 amino acids: CASSVAPQTGQVTTEAFF. In DNA, the CDR3 is TGTGCCAGCAGCGTAGCGCCCCAAACGGGACAGGTGACCACTGAAGCTTTCTTT. The chain is built from TRBV9 and TRBJ1-1; 8 bases match TRBD1. V trimming: 0 bases; J trimming: 4 bases; junction bases outside the gene matches: 14. Germline V gene lookup returns CDR1 SGDLS and CDR2 YYNGEE. This CDR3 has 18 residues.

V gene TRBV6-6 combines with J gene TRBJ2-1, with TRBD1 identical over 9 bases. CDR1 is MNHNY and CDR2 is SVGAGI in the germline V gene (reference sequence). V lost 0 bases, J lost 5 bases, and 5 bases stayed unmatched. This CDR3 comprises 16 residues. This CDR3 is CASSYSGQGSNNEQFF. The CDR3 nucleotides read TGTGCCAGCAGTTACTCCGGACAGGGGTCCAACAATGAGCAGTTCTTC.

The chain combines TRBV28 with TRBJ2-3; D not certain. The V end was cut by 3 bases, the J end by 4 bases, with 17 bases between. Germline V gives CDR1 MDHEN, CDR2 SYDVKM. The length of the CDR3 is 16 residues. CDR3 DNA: TGTGCCAGCAGTTTGCGTCCCGCGGTGAGCGCAGATACGCAGTATTTT. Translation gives CASSLRPAVSADTQYF.

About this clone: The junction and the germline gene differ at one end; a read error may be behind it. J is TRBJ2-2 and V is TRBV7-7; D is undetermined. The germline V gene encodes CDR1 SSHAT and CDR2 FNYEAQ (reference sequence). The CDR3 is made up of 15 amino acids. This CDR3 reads CASSLGQTNTGELFF. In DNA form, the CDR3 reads TGTGCTAGCAGCTTAGGCCAGACTAACACCGGGGAGCTGTTTTTT.

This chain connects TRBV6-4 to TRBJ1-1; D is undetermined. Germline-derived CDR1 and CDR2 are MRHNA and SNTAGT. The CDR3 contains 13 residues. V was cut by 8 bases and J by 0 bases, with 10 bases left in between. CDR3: CASARQMNTEAFF. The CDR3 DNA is TGTGCCAGCGCAAGACAAATGAACACTGAAGCTTTCTTT.